This record covers a single TCR beta chain. Its antigen is not identified. The CDR3 covers 14 residues. The germline gives CDR1 MGHRA, CDR2 YSYEKL. The junction had 4 bases not matched to a gene; V was cut back by 1 base and J by 4 bases. The data were obtained in a study of cytomegalovirus exposure and HLA in healthy donors. Whole-study results and caveats: A few chains tied to CMV proved CMV antigen-specific in vitro. Altogether, 160 or so TCR beta chains were recorded as cytomegalovirus-associated. The study found most TCR sequences rare, yet found some public TCRs in many donors.

While the first cohort had around 700 subjects, the donors belonged to the separate validation cohort of roughly 130 subjects. Assay used: immunoSEQ multiplex PCR; TCRdb lists only in-frame clones, some missing. In the table there are 100,000 to 150,000 clones, around nine tenths of which are singletons. The rearrangement links TRBV4-1 to TRBJ2-7, with 7 bases lining up with TRBD1. Sequencing was performed on PBMCs. The clonotype was recovered from a woman aged 18-29 years in good health and CMV-seronegative. The CDR3 reads CASSQGQGEYEQYF. CDR3 DNA: TGCGCCAGCAGCCAAGGACAGGGAGAATACGAGCAGTACTTC.